The present T cell receptor (beta chain) was sequenced within a study of blood T cell repertoires in COVID-19. Study context: COVID-19 samples from acute and convalescent phases originated in the United States, Italy and Spain.

Germline CDR1 SGHNT, CDR2 YYREEE (reference sequence). Trimming cost V 0 bases and J 2 bases, with 8 bases left between them. The CDR3 extends over 14 amino acids. Measured with immunoSEQ multiplex PCR; TCRdb has only the in-frame clones, and not every one. The repertoire holds hundreds of thousands of clones, roughly nine tenths seen once, with approximately 0.66% in the top ten. The TCR was taken from a middle-aged man with acute or convalescent COVID-19. The rearrangement joins TRBV5-4 to TRBJ1-2; no definite D call. The sample taken for sequencing was peripheral blood. As DNA, the CDR3 is TGTGCCAGCAGCTTGGCGCAGGTGAACTATGGCTACACCTTC. It yields the protein CASSLAQVNYGYTF.